This passage covers 10 T cell receptor beta chains from one sample sequenced in a study of technical replicates of blood from a few donors. Sequenced by immunoSEQ multiplex PCR; TCRdb stores in-frame clones only, minus some. The sample consists of around 50,000 clones, roughly 90% of them appearing once. Sequenced sample: PBMCs. The receptor source for this set is a human donor in good health. Some clones in this sample may be carry-over from other donors' samples.

The chain has TRBV5-6 and TRBJ1-2, with D perhaps TRBD1 (6 bases). Deletions cut 4 bases from V and 5 bases from J, with 15 bases between. The CDR3 covers 14 residues. Per the germline V gene, CDR1 is SGHDT and CDR2 is YYEEEE. The CDR3 reads CASSLLQGGYGYTF. CDR3 sequence (DNA): TGTGCCAGCAGCCTGTTACAGGGCGGGTATGGCTACACCTTC. Looking up the rest from reference TRBV5-6 and TRBJ1-2 gives the full variable domain: DAGVTQSPTHLIKTRGQQVTLRCSPKSGHDTVSWYQQALGQGPQFIFQYYEEEERQRGNFPDRFSGHQFPNYSSELNVNALLLGDSALYLCASSLLQGGYGYTFGSGTRLTVV.

The chain couples TRBV10-2 to TRBJ2-4, with D possibly being TRBD2 (5 bases). V shed 5 bases and J shed 8 bases, with 10 bases lying between them. Germline CDR1 is WSHSY and CDR2 is SAAADI. The CDR3 covers 12 residues. The CDR3 DNA sequence: TGCGCCAGCAGTACTAGTGCGGACATTCAGTACTTC. Translation: CASSTSADIQYF.

CDR3: CASSGRTGVGYTF. The CDR3 DNA is TGTGCCAGCAGCGGACGGACAGGGGTCGGCTACACCTTC. The rearrangement links TRBV9 to TRBJ1-2, with 9 bases fitting TRBD1. CDR1 is SGDLS and CDR2 is YYNGEE in the germline V gene. The CDR3 has 13 residues. V trimming: 3 bases; J trimming: 8 bases; junction bases outside the gene matches: 5.

The CDR3 here is CASRGGGSSSSYNEQFF. The CDR3 nucleotides are TGTGCCAGCAGGGGAGGAGGGTCTTCTAGCTCCTACAATGAGCAGTTCTTC. This chain uses TRBV2 with TRBJ2-1, with D tentatively TRBD2 (6 bases). Trimming took off 6 bases at V and 0 bases at J, with 18 bases between the two ends. In germline, CDR1 is SNHLY, CDR2 FYNNEI. CDR3 length: 17 residues.

This chain connects TRBV27 to TRBJ2-1; no clear D gene. V lost 3 bases and J lost 9, with 6 bases in between. In germline, CDR1 is MNHEY, CDR2 SMNVEV (reference sequence). The CDR3 is 11 amino acids. The CDR3 loop is CASSFHSEQFF. DNA of the CDR3: TGTGCCAGCAGTTTTCATAGTGAGCAGTTCTTC.

V gene TRBV7-2 combines with J gene TRBJ2-7; 12 bases are shared with TRBD2. This CDR3 spans 14 amino acids. In germline, CDR1 is SGHTA, CDR2 FQGNSA. V dropped 5 bases and J dropped 5; count of bases not matched to a gene: 4. The CDR3 DNA is TGTGCCAGCAGCCCTAGCGGGAGGGGCAACGAGCAGTACTTC. Its protein is CASSPSGRGNEQYF.

The chain employs TRBV5-8 and TRBJ2-7; 10 bases are shared with TRBD1. V was pared by 7 bases and J by 0 bases, with 10 bases of the junction left unmatched. The CDR3 totals 16 residues. In germline, CDR1 is SGHTS, CDR2 YDEGEE. CDR3 amino acids: CASHLWGQGTSYEQYF. CDR3 nucleotides: TGTGCCAGCCATCTGTGGGGACAGGGGACCTCCTACGAGCAGTACTTC.

This sequence joins TRBV9 and TRBJ2-3; 9 bases map to TRBD2. Germline trimming cut 0 bases from V and 0 bases from J; bases unmatched to any gene: 2. Looked up from germline, CDR1 is SGDLS and CDR2 is YYNGEE. This CDR3 has 16 residues. CDR3: CASSVDLAGSTDTQYF. The CDR3 nucleotides are TGTGCCAGCAGCGTAGACCTAGCGGGAAGCACAGATACGCAGTATTTT.

This clone was seen a single time. This chain uses TRBV7-9 with TRBJ1-4, with 8 nucleotides matching TRBD1. The CDR3 loop spans 15 amino acids. The V and J ends lost 3 bases and 2 bases, in that order; junction bases with no gene match: 2. CDR1 is SEHNR, CDR2 FQNEAQ, per germline (reference sequence). Here the CDR3 reads CASSFGQGTNEKLFF. CDR3 nucleotide sequence: TGTGCCAGCAGCTTCGGACAGGGCACTAATGAAAAACTGTTTTTT.

This chain connects TRBV20-1 to TRBJ1-1, with 8 bases lining up with TRBD1. Trimming removed 1 base from V and 10 bases from J; junction bases left unmatched: 2. From germline, CDR1 is DFQATT and CDR2 SNEGSKA (reference sequence). The CDR3 totals 11 residues. The CDR3 spells CSARGTGTAFF. The CDR3 coding sequence is TGCAGTGCTAGAGGGACAGGGACAGCTTTCTTT.